The sequence of this T cell receptor beta chain was determined in a study of neurological immune-mediated disorders. TCRdb itself ran the 5' RACE reads through MiXCR, one entry per CDR3 protein. The sample shows tens of thousands of distinct CDR3 sequences, 5% to 6% of them seen only once. This CDR3 has 18 residues. V lost 4 bases and J lost 5; bases outside the gene matches: 13. CDR1 SGHTA and CDR2 FQGTGA come from the germline V gene. The chain combines TRBV7-3 with TRBJ2-2, with 10 bases fitting TRBD2. Sequenced input: PBMCs. The TCR originated in a woman in her 30s with multiple sclerosis. The DNA of the CDR3 is TGTGCCAGCAGCTCGCCCGTGTGGGCTAGCGGGGGAACCGGGGAGCTGTTTTTT. The encoded protein is CASSSPVWASGGTGELFF.